This entry describes one TCR beta chain. Its antigen is still unknown. Genomic DNA belonging to each subset was distributed in equal measure over several immunoSEQ plates. The assay was immunoSEQ multiplex PCR, and TCRdb's table has in-frame clones only and misses some. The table records hundreds of thousands of clones, roughly 92% of them present only once. Cells designated naive CD8 were CD45RO-negative and were positively selected for CCR7, with terminally differentiated effector memory CD45RA+ cells excluded. The healthy adult donors were HIV-negative and reported no recent acute infections or vaccinations. The data are from a study of shared clonotypes between healthy human individuals. Study observations and caveats: Sorted-subset samples were not fully sequenced, rarefaction indicated.

The V gene lost 4 bases and the J gene lost 1 base, with 12 bases spanning the gap. There are 15 residues in the CDR3. Germline V CDR1 and CDR2: SGHVS, FQNEAQ. V and J are TRBV7-8 and TRBJ2-3; D is undetermined. The TCR was taken from a man younger than 45 in good health. Sequencing input: naive CD8+ T cells sorted from blood. CDR3 nucleotides: TGTGCCAGCAGCTACACACTCATCGGCACAGATACGCAGTATTTT. Encoded protein: CASSYTLIGTDTQYF.